This T cell receptor (beta chain) comes out of a study of cytotoxic CD8 clonotypes in ibrutinib-treated CLL. General study points: Clonality was higher at baseline than in age-matched healthy donors and tracked circulating CD8+ T-cell counts.

Generated by immunoSEQ multiplex PCR, the TCRdb table keeps only in-frame clones and is missing some. Of roughly 150,000 clones listed, over 75% are singletons. As to this clone: Its antigen is unknown.

V dropped 6 bases and J dropped 7 bases, with 19 bases sitting between them. The CDR3 runs to 14 residues. The V gene's germline CDR1 is SQVTM and CDR2 ANQGSEA. The sequence was collected from a human donor with chronic lymphocytic leukemia. Sequenced material: PBMCs, taken at disease progression, from a patient treated with ibrutinib. The rearrangement uses TRBV29-1 and TRBJ2-1; maybe TRBD1 (6 bases). The CDR3 here is CSVETGRGYNEQFF. The CDR3, as DNA: TGCAGCGTAGAAACAGGGCGCGGGTATAATGAGCAGTTCTTC.